The subject of this entry is one T cell receptor (beta chain). The clone's antigen remains unknown. Within one base of it there is no much larger clone, and no base qualities were kept. These data originate in a study of cytomegalovirus exposure and HLA in healthy donors (dated by TCRdb to the late 2010s). About the study as a whole: An earlier analysis of approximately 590 of the donors reported about 250 Gb of sequence data and some 120 million unique TCR beta sequences from about 179 million T cells. The study used immunosequencing to profile the T cell repertoires of 666 subjects and linked those repertoires to cytomegalovirus serostatus. The genetic ancestry cluster associated with self-reported Caucasian donors included 81% of the approximately 430 genotyped donors. The later analysis used no new phenotypic data to find candidate immune exposures, relying instead on TCR beta sequences and their occurrence across donors. Among roughly 400 genotyped donors of the cohort, an average of approximately 240,000 unique TCR beta nucleotide sequences was sequenced per donor, of which about 18% were non-productive. The study combined high-throughput TCR immunosequencing, statistical association of individual TCRs with disease status, and machine learning to predict cytomegalovirus infection status. HLA typing included class I and class II loci at four-digit resolution. In addition to the first cohort of several hundred subjects, a separate validation cohort of 120 different subjects was used. The study was designed to test whether signatures of past pathogen exposure could be identified by cataloging public T cell receptors. In a later analysis, previously published TCR beta repertoires from more than 500 donors were re-analyzed and high-resolution HLA genotyping was added so that TCR occurrence patterns could be studied. Alongside the repertoire data, information on donor age, sex, ethnicity and CMV serostatus was compiled. Because of strong linkage in the cohort, roughly 5 DR-DQ haplotypes were treated as single units for association and clustering. In an earlier analysis of 587 of the donors, high-throughput TCR beta sequencing was used to judge whether each TCR beta V gene segment behaved as functional or pseudogenic. A later genetic analysis used genome-wide SNP genotypes for about 60% of the roughly 670 donors, treating that subset as a discovery cohort. All discovery cohort repertoires had been generated on a single sequencing platform. An early release covering over 500 HLA-typed donors comprised approximately 290 gigabases of sequencing data and 85 million or so unique TCR sequences. Typing coverage differed by locus: A, B, C, DRB1 and DQB1 were typed in roughly 620-640 donors, DQA1 in approximately 520, DPA1 in nearly 610, and DPB1 in roughly 450.

What the study reported, not specific to this receptor: The study gave a list of around 170 TCR beta chains associated with cytomegalovirus. In vitro tests confirmed that a few of the cytomegalovirus-associated TCR beta chains recognize cytomegalovirus antigens. The cohort was sequenced for TCR beta chains only, and without alpha or paired-chain data the features that could be detected were limited. The earlier analysis of about 600 of the donors excluded fewer than 20 rarely observed V segments, including chromosome 9 orphons, because counts were too low. A further reported finding was that TCR beta sequences accurately predicted the HLA-A and HLA-B alleles for most subjects in the first cohort. In a later analysis, the rate of TCR association differed among HLA loci, with DRB1 alleles having the most associated TCRs and HLA-C alleles having the fewest. In a later analysis, several top co-occurrence clusters were reported to appear linked to parvovirus B19, influenza, CMV and Epstein-Barr virus. An association between a missense DCLRE1C variant and V-gene and J-gene trimming of TCR beta chains was found in a later genetic analysis and replicated in an independent cohort. Linkage disequilibrium might explain the correlated functional status among segregating V segments, but an unknown experimental factor could not be excluded. While some public TCRs were present in many individuals, most TCR sequences turned up only very rarely across donors. Presence/absence analyses assumed roughly uniform sequencing depth across donors, an assumption that may not hold. A later genetic analysis reported fewer N-insertions in productive TCRs among donors in an Asian-associated ancestry cluster than the approximately 670-donor mean. The only immune exposure information available for the cohort was CMV serostatus. Some IMGT-functional V segments, including TRBV6-2 and TRBV6-3, could not be distinguished by the 87-base-pair reads and were therefore excluded. A later analysis found that most CMV-associated TCR beta chains appeared HLA-restricted, with HLA associations seemingly driven largely by CMV exposure. A group of highly shared sequence variants was considered likely to be a technical artifact of the sequencing pipeline. When HLA alleles, especially DR and DQ, strongly co-occurred, TCR associations were difficult to assign to individual alleles. Specific HLA alleles were associated with some 15,000 TCR beta sequences at a false discovery rate of 0.05 in a later analysis. An earlier analysis of approximately 500 of the donors showed that most TCR beta V segments appeared in productive rearrangements either about 87% or about 30% of the time, which broadly matched IMGT annotations. Because some donors lacked HLA typing at each locus, the association tests relied only on the typed subset. In both the original and validation cohorts, the classifier was reported to diagnose cytomegalovirus status with high specificity and sensitivity. It was suggested by the authors that the approach could potentially be generalized to other disease states and immunological phenotypes. In a later analysis, HLA-associated TCR beta chains were found to be more clonally expanded and to have lower generation probabilities than equally common non-associated chains.

The CDR3 contains 17 residues, cysteine and phenylalanine counted. Only CDR3 DNA remains: 51 bases, in frame from the first base. The germline V and J ends show losses of 3 bases and 0 bases respectively, and no gene match explains 8 bases of the junction. According to the germline V gene, CDR1 reads SGDLS and CDR2 reads YYNGEE. The library was generated by the immunoSEQ multiplex PCR assay. For the multiplex PCR, a mixture combining 60 forward primers for TCR Vbeta segments and 13 reverse primers for TCR Jbeta segments was used. A multiplex PCR assay on genomic DNA amplified the CDR3 region of rearranged TCR beta genes. On the Illumina HiSeq System, the amplified TCR beta libraries were sequenced as 87-base-pair reads. The authors' analysis ran thus. A later analysis tallied tens of millions of unique TCR beta chains across the 600 to 700 repertoires, and some 10 million of those chains were shared by two or more donors. To remove PCR and sequencing errors, raw reads were error-corrected and collapsed into unique sequences using a nearest-neighbor algorithm that merged closely related sequences. Alignment of CDR3 sequences to IMGT reference sequences was used to assign V, D and J gene segments. Each retained sequence needed at least a six-nucleotide match to both a V gene segment and a J gene segment. A rearrangement counted as productive if the CDR3 had no stop codons and remained in frame with V and J, and every other rearrangement counted as non-productive. CDR3 was defined according to IMGT convention as the region running from the second conserved V-encoded cysteine to the conserved J-encoded phenylalanine. The earlier analysis of about 560 of the donors excluded any sequence lacking an unambiguous match to a single V gene segment. In an earlier analysis of almost 600 of the donors, a V segment was called functional when productive rearrangements were above 56.7%, and segregating when the standard deviation between donors exceeded 5%. A statistical classification framework was developed to diagnose cytomegalovirus status using the catalog of TCR beta chain sequences. V and J gene assignment, in a later analysis, came from comparing TCR nucleotide sequences with IMGT/GENE-DB human TR gene sequences. Using the TCRdist pipeline, a later analysis assigned CDR3 sequences along with most-parsimonious VDJ recombination scenarios. In a later analysis, each TCR beta chain was defined by its CDR3 amino acid sequence together with its V-gene family, and reads lacking a unique V-gene family were excluded. To address suspected cross-contamination and a sequencing artifact, a later analysis removed 550 to 750 highly shared, low-generation-probability nucleotide sequences. In a later analysis, a clonal expansion index was calculated for each public chain from normalized within-repertoire ranks of inferred template counts. A later analysis computed generation probabilities with a VDJ recombination model fitted to out-of-frame rearrangements, and checked the results against IGoR. A later analysis scored TCR-TCR, TCR-HLA and TCR-CMV co-occurrence with hypergeometric tests, applying a repertoire-size bias correction to TCR pairs. In a later analysis, false discovery rates were estimated by permuting HLA or CMV assignments 20 times. A later analysis grouped co-occurring TCRs with DBSCAN, adding TCRdist sequence similarity when clustering within HLA-allele-positive subsets. Co-occurrence clustering excluded repertoires with fewer than 30,000 or more than 120,000 public chains, plus five with anomalous nucleotide sharing. TCRdb holds this immuneACCESS table with in-frame rearrangements only. Some clones are missing; in checked studies, unresolved V genes explain under half, and the rest has no known cause. V, J and clone size derive from that table, while D and trimming were established from the DNA sequence. For this sample the table gives around 62,000 clones, of which approximately 78% were detected only once. The top ten hold about 9.6% of the sample.

The cohort was made up of 666 healthy bone marrow donors. At the time of sampling, all cohort members were nominally healthy, though unrecorded immune exposures were likely present. The donor was CMV seronegative and was included in the group of under 450 seronegative cohort members. Each donor provided a peripheral blood sample, and peripheral blood mononuclear cells were used for TCR beta sequencing. The Qiagen DNeasy Blood Extraction Kit was used to extract genomic DNA from the blood cell samples. This receptor was taken from a man in his forties or fifties in good health and CMV-seronegative. The V and J segments used are TRBV9 and TRBJ2-7; a stretch of 11 junction bases matches TRBD2. Material for sequencing was PBMCs. The CDR3 is CASSARDGTSGSYEQYF. The DNA is TGTGCCAGCAGCGCGCGTGATGGGACTAGCGGCTCCTACGAGCAGTACTTC.